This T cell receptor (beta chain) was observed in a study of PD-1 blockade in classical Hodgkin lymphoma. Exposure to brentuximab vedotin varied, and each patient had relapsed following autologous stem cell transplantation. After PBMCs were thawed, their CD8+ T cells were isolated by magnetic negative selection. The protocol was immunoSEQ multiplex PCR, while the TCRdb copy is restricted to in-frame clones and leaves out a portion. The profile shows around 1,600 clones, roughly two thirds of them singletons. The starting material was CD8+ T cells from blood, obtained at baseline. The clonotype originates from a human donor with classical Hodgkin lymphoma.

The CDR3 DNA reads TGCAGCGTCCCCACCCCCACTGAAGCTTTCTTT. Protein: CSVPTPTEAFF. The chain carries TRBV29-1 and TRBJ1-1; D unclear. Germline loops: CDR1 SQVTM, CDR2 ANQGSEA. CDR3 length equals 11 residues. V shed 6 bases and J shed 4 bases, with 9 bases lying between them.